This T cell receptor (beta chain) is drawn from a study of tumor-infiltrating lymphocytes in primary liver carcinoma. The wider study: All patients had surgically resected primary liver carcinoma. Men as well as women, aged 30 to 69 years, made up the patients.

Whole-study findings and limits: Tumor-adjacent and tumor-blood pairs displayed less overlap than did pairs of tumor regions.

Comments on this clonotype: The antigen is not known.

Blood RNA came from unsorted whole blood; germline DNA was also extracted. Trimming took off 2 bases at V and 6 bases at J, with 24 bases between the two ends. There are 18 residues in the CDR3. TCR beta cDNA was reverse-transcribed from approximately 0.45 ug of total RNA. The reaction used a constant-region primer and ProtoScript II reverse transcriptase. Three nested multiplex PCR rounds, a slightly modified ARM-PCR, produced the libraries for TCR beta. TRBV1-TRBV30 forward primers paired with a C-beta reverse primer drove the first two PCR rounds, roughly 9 cycles each. TCRdb recomputed calls from the multiplex PCR reads with MiXCR, one row per CDR3 protein. The table includes nearly 200,000 distinct CDR3 sequences, 65% detected once.

This receptor was taken from a woman in her sixties or seventies with primary liver carcinoma and hepatitis B virus infection. The source material was peripheral blood. V and J are TRBV12-3 or TRBV12-4 and TRBJ2-3; maybe TRBD2 (6 bases). CDR3 nucleotides: TGTGCCAGCAGTTTATTACTCTCGGGCGGCCAGGAGGGCGATACGCAGTATTTT. It specifies CASSLLLSGGQEGDTQYF.